A single T cell receptor (beta chain) is shown here with its context. Some clones are missing from TCRdb's copy, which holds only in-frame ones; the method was immunoSEQ multiplex PCR. The sample has about 1,700 clones, nearly 30% seen once. This sample stems from a study of T cells in localized non-small cell lung cancer. V shed 10 bases and J shed 0 bases, with 11 bases lying between them. The CDR3 consists of 13 residues. Germline CDR1 MNHGY, CDR2 SAAAGT. The receptor was isolated from a male donor older than 55 with stage II squamous cell lung carcinoma. The chain joins TRBV6-8 to TRBJ2-3; D might be TRBD2 (6 bases). The specimen comprised normal lung tissue next to the tumor, sampled before any cancer treatment. CDR3 sequence: CAIRRESTDTQYF. The CDR3 nucleotides are TGTGCCATACGTCGGGAGAGCACAGATACGCAGTATTTT.